A selection of T cell receptor beta chains follows, all from one sample in a study of blood T cells in healthy people across ages. TCRdb re-derived calls from the 5' RACE reads in MiXCR, one entry per CDR3 protein. The sample records more than 900,000 distinct CDR3 sequences, approximately 26% being singletons. The sample was also linked to a second study, of T cells of mothers and their children.

Sequencing input: blood. The receptors originated from a girl aged 2 to 10 in good health. Each CDR3 is given with its conserved first and last residue. D genes are given only for firm matches. Not all rows give a size; the values are once, few, many and, for expanded clones, a class.

TRBV3-1	TRBD1	TRBJ2-7	.	CASSQAGTGAYEQYF	TGTGCCAGCAGCCAAGCCGGGACAGGGGCCTACGAGCAGTACTTC
TRBV5-1	TRBD2	TRBJ2-5	few	CASSSSGGGWVF	TGCGCCAGCAGCTCGTCGGGCGGGGGTTGGGTCTTC
TRBV10-3	TRBD2	TRBJ2-3	.	CAISESGGRGNTDTQYF	TGTGCCATCAGTGAGTCTGGCGGGAGGGGGAACACAGATACGCAGTATTTT
TRBV6-1	TRBD1	TRBJ2-4	many	CASSDRTGATNIQYF	TGTGCCAGCAGTGATCGGACAGGGGCAACAAACATTCAGTACTTC
TRBV5-6	.	TRBJ1-2	.	CASSLVRSVYGYTF	TGTGCCAGCAGCTTGGTGAGGTCGGTCTATGGCTACACCTTC
TRBV6-6	.	TRBJ2-5	few	CASFLEGARETQYF	TGTGCCAGTTTCCTTGAAGGGGCCAGGGAGACCCAGTACTTC
TRBV10-3	.	TRBJ2-7	.	CAISPLDGPEQYF	TGTGCCATCAGCCCCCTCGATGGGCCTGAGCAGTACTTC
TRBV7-2	.	TRBJ2-7	few	CASSLSTVQYF	TGTGCCAGCAGCCTATCCACGGTGCAGTACTTC
TRBV27	TRBD2	TRBJ2-7	few	CASSPLAVAGEQYF	TGTGCCAGCAGTCCCCTAGCGGTGGCTGGCGAGCAGTACTTC
TRBV20-1	.	TRBJ1-1	.	CSARAGNSVGAFF	TGCAGTGCTAGAGCAGGCAACTCCGTCGGGGCTTTCTTT
TRBV6-2/TRBV6-3	.	TRBJ2-7	.	CANHPQSVATTYEQYF	TGTGCCAACCATCCGCAGAGCGTAGCAACAACCTACGAGCAGTACTTC
TRBV3-1	.	TRBJ2-3	few	CASSSPLSGGTDTQYF	TGTGCCAGCAGCTCCCCTCTCTCCGGTGGCACAGATACGCAGTATTTT
TRBV29-1	.	TRBJ2-7	few	CSVEGLRDEQYF	TGCAGCGTTGAAGGGTTGAGGGACGAGCAGTACTTC
TRBV4-2	.	TRBJ2-7	.	CASSQSLGRYEQYF	TGTGCCAGCAGCCAATCGCTTGGTCGCTACGAGCAGTACTTC
TRBV20-1	.	TRBJ2-5	.	CSARDRKETQYF	TGCAGTGCTAGAGATCGAAAAGAGACCCAGTACTTC
TRBV11-2	.	TRBJ2-5	.	CASSLGGPGWQETQYF	TGTGCCAGCAGCTTGGGAGGACCTGGGTGGCAAGAGACCCAGTACTTC
TRBV3-1	.	TRBJ2-6	.	CASSHVLGRPSGGANVLTF	TGTGCCAGCAGCCACGTACTAGGGCGACCTTCAGGTGGGGCCAACGTCCTGACTTTC
TRBV20-1	.	TRBJ2-3	.	CSAPHGQEGGDTQYF	TGCAGTGCCCCCCACGGGCAGGAGGGAGGAGATACGCAGTATTTT
TRBV21-1	.	TRBJ2-1	few	CASSKRREKDRLYNEQFF	TGTGCCAGCAGCAAAAGGCGGGAGAAGGACAGGCTCTACAATGAGCAGTTCTTC
TRBV29-1	TRBD2	TRBJ2-3	.	CSVEGGNTDTQYF	TGCAGCGTTGAGGGGGGGAACACAGATACGCAGTATTTT
TRBV5-1	.	TRBJ1-6	.	CASSFLGPYLDSPLHF	TGCGCCAGCAGCTTCTTAGGACCCTATTTGGATTCACCCCTCCACTTT
TRBV7-9	.	TRBJ2-5	.	CASSPDQSQETQYF	TGTGCCAGCAGTCCGGACCAATCCCAAGAGACCCAGTACTTC
TRBV7-2	TRBD1	TRBJ1-2	few	CASSFRPGQGSGYTF	TGTGCCAGCAGCTTCCGTCCGGGACAGGGTAGTGGCTACACCTTC
TRBV5-1	.	TRBJ2-7	few	CASNQDGGVLEEQYF	TGCGCCAGCAACCAGGACGGGGGTGTATTAGAAGAGCAGTACTTC
TRBV6-2/TRBV6-3	.	TRBJ2-3	.	CASDPQGTDTQYF	TGTGCCAGCGACCCCCAGGGCACAGATACGCAGTATTTT
TRBV7-9	.	TRBJ2-6	.	CASSFGNSGANVLTF	TGTGCCAGCAGCTTCGGGAACTCTGGGGCCAACGTCCTGACTTTC
TRBV2	.	TRBJ1-5	few	CASKGPGGDQPQHF	TGTGCCAGCAAGGGACCCGGAGGTGATCAGCCCCAGCATTTT
TRBV7-2	TRBD2	TRBJ2-2	.	CASSLVGGADTGELFF	TGTGCCAGCAGCTTAGTCGGGGGGGCCGACACCGGGGAGCTGTTTTTT
TRBV29-1	.	TRBJ2-1	few	CSVLGRSNEQFF	TGCAGCGTTCTCGGGCGTTCAAATGAGCAGTTCTTC
TRBV7-2	.	TRBJ1-5	.	CASSLEPGTLGHF	TGTGCCAGCAGCTTAGAACCCGGGACGCTGGGGCATTTT
TRBV12-3/TRBV12-4	.	TRBJ1-1	few	CASNQFVGGEAFF	TGTGCCAGCAACCAGTTCGTAGGAGGGGAAGCTTTCTTT
TRBV7-3	.	TRBJ2-3	few	CASSLSSQGTDTQYF	TGTGCCAGCAGCTTATCTTCCCAGGGGACAGATACGCAGTATTTT
TRBV20-1	.	TRBJ1-4	few	CSAPVNGGEKLFF	TGCAGTGCCCCGGTTAACGGTGGCGAAAAACTGTTTTTT
TRBV7-8	TRBD1	TRBJ2-7	.	CAGSHRGLTGEQYF	TGTGCCGGCAGCCACAGGGGGCTAACGGGGGAGCAGTACTTC
TRBV20-1	TRBD1	TRBJ2-5	few	CSAADRTKKRETQYF	TGCAGTGCTGCGGACAGGACCAAAAAAAGGGAGACCCAGTACTTC
TRBV7-2	.	TRBJ2-1	few	CASSPPGGRTYNEQFF	TGTGCCAGCAGCCCCCCCGGGGGACGGACCTACAATGAGCAGTTCTTC